Listed here are 2 T cell receptor beta chains from one sample, sequenced in a study of T cells after yellow fever vaccination. Each CDR3 protein gets one entry after TCRdb re-called the 5' RACE reads with MiXCR. The table has some 250,000 distinct CDR3 sequences, 3.6% seen once. This specimen consisted of PBMCs, obtained 15 days after the yellow fever booster vaccination. These receptors originate from a man aged 18 to 35 who received the YFV17D yellow fever vaccine.

In its sample, this clonotype was seen a few times. The chain combines TRBV3-1 with TRBJ2-5; either TRBD1 or TRBD2 may supply D (6 bases each). Germline assignment: CDR1 LGHDT and CDR2 YNNKEL (reference sequence). CDR3 length equals 16 residues. V gave up 4 bases and J gave up 5 bases, with 20 bases separating them. The CDR3 sequence is CASSRGQSGGAETQYF. CDR3 coding DNA: TGTGCCAGCAGCCGAGGACAGTCCGGCGGGGCGGAGACCCAGTACTTC.

This clonotype came up many times. The chain is built from TRBV5-5 and TRBJ1-4, with D possibly TRBD1 on 5 matching bases. V dropped 2 bases and J dropped 8 bases, with 13 bases sitting between them. Germline CDR1 SGHKS, CDR2 YYEKEE (reference sequence). The CDR3 has 14 amino acids. The CDR3 loop is CASSFRLGPEKLFF. CDR3 bases: TGTGCCAGCAGCTTTCGGTTGGGGCCGGAAAAACTGTTTTTT.